This TCR beta chain was observed in a study of T cell repertoires in cytomegalovirus infection. Regarding the study as a whole: Cumulative frequency of public TCR beta families picked out carriers of CMV plus the relevant HLA.

With respect to this clonotype: Its antigen is still unknown.

One entry per CDR3 protein, called by TCRdb with MiXCR from the reads. The sample has approximately 730,000 distinct CDR3 sequences; around a third are singletons. The sequence came from a human donor in good health (CMV status not recorded). Some clones in this sample may be carry-over from other donors' samples. The sequences come from cultured PBMCs, collected from culture after CMV antigen stimulation.

The CDR3 sequence is CSAGQRGGNIQYF. The CDR3 DNA follows: TGCAGTGCTGGGCAACGAGGCGGGAACATTCAGTACTTC. This sequence joins TRBV20-1 and TRBJ2-4; weak D call: TRBD2 (5 bases). Deletions cut 5 bases from V and 7 bases from J, with 15 bases between. Germline V gives CDR1 DFQATT, CDR2 SNEGSKA (reference sequence). The CDR3 sequence is 13 residues long.